This T cell receptor (beta chain) was obtained from a study of regulatory T cells in long-lasting Graves disease. The sample's time point: persistent/refractory GD, antithyroid drugs over 5 years with positive TRAb. Making the TCR library involved RNA that had been extracted from PBMCs. Comments on this clonotype: What it binds is not known. Relative to the germline gene, one junction end is altered; a read error may explain this.

Assembly of TCR beta libraries relied on iRepertoire HTBI primers together with Arm-PCR of CDR3 regions. A single record per CDR3 protein comes from TCRdb applying MiXCR to the multiplex PCR reads. This table has around 460,000 distinct CDR3 sequences, 20% to 25% appearing once. Germline lookup yields CDR1 SEHNR and CDR2 FQNEAQ (reference sequence). The CDR3 has 15 amino acids. The study, taken as a whole, reports: Examination was confined to peripheral blood, excluding thyroid tissue.

The TCR originated in a female donor with Graves disease. The V and J genes are TRBV7-9 and TRBJ2-5; 9 nucleotides align to TRBD2. The sequences come from peripheral blood mononuclear cells (PBMCs), collected when the disease was refractory, from a patient treated with antithyroid drugs. CDR3 in DNA: TGTGCCAGCAGCCTAGCGGGACCCCGGGGAGAGACCCAGTACTTC. Amino acid sequence: CASSLAGPRGETQYF. Drawing the rest from reference TRBV7-9 and TRBJ2-5, the complete variable domain is DTGVSQNPRHKITKRGQNVTFRCDPISEHNRLYWYRQTLGQGPEFLTYFQNEAQLEKSRLLSDRFSAERPKGSFSTLEIQRTEQGDSAMYLCASSLAGPRGETQYFGPGTRLLVL.